This T cell receptor (beta chain) comes out of a study of sequential checkpoint blockade in melanoma. On the study more broadly: Arm A got nivolumab then ipilimumab; arm B the reverse, 1:1. Around 90 pretreatment tumor DNA samples were TCRβ immunosequenced. Under 25 patients had matched tumor biopsies before treatment and at week 13 after nivolumab or ipilimumab alone.

Germline loops: CDR1 LGHNA, CDR2 YNFKEQ. The CDR3 runs 21 residues. V was shortened by 1 base and J by 0 bases, with 22 bases between the two germline ends. This clone was detected many times. As for treatment: randomized to nivolumab then ipilimumab (arm A) or the reverse (arm B). Assay used: immunoSEQ multiplex PCR; TCRdb lists only in-frame clones, some missing. The sample carries around 2,000 clones, about 15% recorded once. This material consisted of tumor tissue (inferred from file names), taken from a patient given nivolumab and ipilimumab in sequence. J is TRBJ2-6 and V is TRBV4-2, with D tentatively TRBD2 (6 bases). This clonotype originated in a human donor with melanoma. The CDR3 sequence: CASSQGSSGLFTSSGANVLTF. DNA of the CDR3: TGTGCCAGCAGCCAAGGGAGCTCGGGACTTTTCACCTCCTCTGGGGCCAACGTCCTGACTTTC.